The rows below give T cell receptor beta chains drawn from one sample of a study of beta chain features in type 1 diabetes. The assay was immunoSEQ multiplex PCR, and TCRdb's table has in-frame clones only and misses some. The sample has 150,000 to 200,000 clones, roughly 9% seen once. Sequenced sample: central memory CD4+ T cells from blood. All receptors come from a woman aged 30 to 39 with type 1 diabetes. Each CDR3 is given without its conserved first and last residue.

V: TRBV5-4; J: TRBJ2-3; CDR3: ASSLKQGADTQY
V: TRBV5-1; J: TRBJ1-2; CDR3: ASSVRTGNYGYT
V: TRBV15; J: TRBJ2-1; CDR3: ATSRAAGRNEQF
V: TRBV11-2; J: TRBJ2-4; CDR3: ASSLGASTGVDIQY
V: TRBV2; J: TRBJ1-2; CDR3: ASIPDGDYGYT
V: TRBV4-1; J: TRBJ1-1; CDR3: ASSQSGFKAF
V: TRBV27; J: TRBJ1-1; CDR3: ASMEAGNTEAF
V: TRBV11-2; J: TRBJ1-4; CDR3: ASRRGQNEKLF
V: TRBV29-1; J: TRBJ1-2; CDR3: SVHLPGQEDYGYT
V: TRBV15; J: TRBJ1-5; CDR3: ATSRDKQPQH
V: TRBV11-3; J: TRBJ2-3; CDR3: ASSFSRGSTDTQY
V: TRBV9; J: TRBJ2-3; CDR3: ASSDRSGGDTQY
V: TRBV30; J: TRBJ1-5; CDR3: AWSPPDRLYQPQH
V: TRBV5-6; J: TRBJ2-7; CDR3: ASSLFGGRTSYEQY
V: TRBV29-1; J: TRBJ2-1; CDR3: SVEGTSGVYGNEQF